These 29 T cell receptor beta chains were sequenced from one sample in a study of cytomegalovirus exposure and HLA in healthy donors. Vbeta (60) and Jbeta (13) primers were used in the PCR. Sequenced by immunoSEQ multiplex PCR; TCRdb stores in-frame clones only, minus some. Altogether 100,000 to 150,000 clones are present, 82% being singletons, with the ten largest covering over 1%. Input material: PBMCs. The receptors come from a boy under 18 in good health and CMV-seronegative.

This rearrangement joins TRBV19 to TRBJ2-1, with 10 bases identical to TRBD1. With V trimmed by 7 bases and J by 3 bases, 6 bases remained unmatched. Germline CDR1 is LNHDA and CDR2 is SQIVND (reference sequence). The CDR3 sequence is 15 residues long. CDR3 sequence (DNA): TGTGCCAGTATCCCGGGACAGGGGTTCTACAATGAGCAGTTCTTC. Its protein product is CASIPGQGFYNEQFF.

The chain combines TRBV13 with TRBJ2-3; D not resolved. CDR1 and CDR2 (germline): PRHDT, FYEKMQ (reference sequence). The CDR3 runs 16 residues. Trimming left V 2 bases short and J 0 bases short, with 12 bases between. CDR3 DNA: TGTGCCAGCAGCTTATCCGGCAGACATAGCACAGATACGCAGTATTTT. Protein sequence: CASSLSGRHSTDTQYF.

This chain joins TRBV30 and TRBJ1-5, with 10 positions matching TRBD1. With 2 bases clipped from V and 2 bases from J, the junction kept 3 bases outside the gene matches. CDR1 and CDR2 from the germline V gene are GTSNPN and SVGIG (reference sequence). This CDR3 contains 15 residues. CDR3: CAWSTGTGGNQPQHF. Here the CDR3 DNA reads TGTGCCTGGAGTACCGGGACAGGGGGCAATCAGCCCCAGCATTTT.

The rearrangement links TRBV5-4 to TRBJ2-5; a weak D match, TRBD2 (6 bases). Germline assignment: CDR1 SGHNT and CDR2 YYREEE (reference sequence). V was trimmed by 4 bases and J by 5 bases, leaving 18 bases between them. This CDR3 region has 15 residues. CDR3 nucleotides: TGTGCCAGCAGCAGCCCCCGGGACTCGGAGGAGACCCAGTACTTC. Protein sequence: CASSSPRDSEETQYF.

The rearrangement links TRBV9 to TRBJ2-1, with 9 bases that match TRBD2. V dropped 0 bases and J dropped 6; count of bases not matched to a gene: 7. CDR3 size: 16 residues. Germline CDR1 and CDR2: SGDLS and YYNGEE. The CDR3 sequence is CASSVEGGRAPNEQFF. In DNA, the CDR3 is TGTGCCAGCAGCGTAGAGGGCGGGAGGGCCCCCAATGAGCAGTTCTTC.

The gene calls are TRBV11-1 and TRBJ2-2; 7 bases map to TRBD2. There are 15 residues in the CDR3. Losses at the gene ends were 6 bases for V and 4 bases for J; bases not matched to a gene: 8. CDR1 is SGHAT, CDR2 FQDESV, per germline (reference sequence). CDR3 sequence reads: CASSGAREATGELFF. CDR3 DNA: TGTGCCAGCAGTGGAGCCCGGGAGGCCACCGGGGAGCTGTTTTTT.

In nucleotides, the CDR3 is TGTGCCAGCAGCTCTCAGCGGGAGGGATACGAGCAGTACTTC. Amino acid sequence: CASSSQREGYEQYF. V usage is TRBV5-4 and J usage is TRBJ2-7; 10 bases agree with TRBD2. Germline V gene sequence: CDR1 SGHNT, CDR2 YYREEE (reference sequence). The CDR3 runs 14 residues. Trimming at V came to 3 bases and at J to 4 bases, leaving 4 bases not matched to a gene.

This clone was counted once. This chain connects TRBV2 to TRBJ2-7; TRBD2 matches at 11 bases. Per the germline V gene, CDR1 is SNHLY and CDR2 is FYNNEI. This CDR3 spans 16 amino acids. The V segment lost 4 bases and the J segment 2 bases; nucleotides outside the gene matches: 7. This chain's CDR3 is CASSVPVTSGTYEQYF. CDR3 DNA: TGTGCCAGCAGTGTCCCAGTGACTAGCGGGACCTACGAGCAGTACTTC.

The chain recombines TRBV4-1 with TRBJ1-5, with 11 positions matching TRBD1. Germline-derived CDR1 and CDR2 are MGHRA and YSYEKL. V trimming: 1 base; J trimming: 10 bases; junction bases outside the gene matches: 6. The CDR3 is made up of 15 amino acids. CDR3 DNA sequence: TGCGCCAGCAGCCAAGCCCGGGACAGGGGGATTCCCCAGCATTTT. Translating gives CASSQARDRGIPQHF.

CDR3 loop: CASSPGGAYEQFF. The CDR3, as DNA: TGTGCCAGCAGCCCCGGGGGAGCCTATGAGCAGTTCTTC. The V and J genes are TRBV7-8 and TRBJ2-1; the D gene is possibly TRBD2 (6 bases). The CDR3 extends over 13 amino acids. V shed 5 bases and J shed 8 bases, with 13 bases lying between them. In germline, CDR1 is SGHVS, CDR2 FQNEAQ.

The gene calls are TRBV14 and TRBJ2-7; D unresolved. Trimming took off 4 bases at V and 3 bases at J, with 13 bases between the two ends. The CDR3 extends over 14 amino acids. From germline, CDR1 is SGHDN and CDR2 FVKESK. DNA for the CDR3: TGTGCCAGCAGCCGGTTAACGACACGCTACGAGCAGTACTTC. Translation gives CASSRLTTRYEQYF. Full variable domain (rest looked up from reference TRBV14 and TRBJ2-7): EAGVTQFPSHSVIEKGQTVTLRCDPISGHDNLYWYRRVMGKEIKFLLHFVKESKQDESGMPNNRFLAERTGGTYSTLKVQPAELEDSGVYFCASSRLTTRYEQYFGPGTRLTVT.

This clone was seen only once. V usage is TRBV9 and J usage is TRBJ1-1, with a weak D call TRBD1 (6 bases). Between the trimmed V and J ends, which lost 4 bases and 5 bases, there was a span of 21 bases. Looked up from germline, CDR1 is SGDLS and CDR2 is YYNGEE. CDR3 length: 16 amino acids. The CDR3 nucleotides are TGTGCCAGCAGCTTACCGGATGAGGGGGTGCGGACTGAAGCTTTCTTT. Its translation: CASSLPDEGVRTEAFF.

The chain employs TRBV19 and TRBJ2-2; 9 bases are a match to TRBD2. The CDR3 totals 16 residues. The V segment lost 3 bases and the J segment 4 bases; nucleotides outside the gene matches: 6. Germline values: CDR1 LNHDA, CDR2 SQIVND (reference sequence). CDR3 protein: CASSIEREVSTGELFF. DNA of the CDR3: TGTGCCAGTAGTATCGAGCGGGAGGTCAGCACCGGGGAGCTGTTTTTT.

This chain joins TRBV7-2 and TRBJ1-2; D is unclear. From germline, CDR1 is SGHTA and CDR2 FQGNSA. CDR3 size: 14 residues. Trimming removed 6 bases at V and 3 bases at J, with 14 bases between. This chain's CDR3 is CASSTGLGYYGYTF. Here the CDR3 DNA reads TGTGCCAGCAGTACTGGACTGGGCTACTATGGCTACACCTTC.

The V and J genes are TRBV6-6 and TRBJ1-5, with 7 positions matching TRBD1. From germline, CDR1 is MNHNY and CDR2 SVGAGI (reference sequence). The CDR3 has 16 amino acids. V lost 2 bases and J lost 4; bases outside the gene matches: 8. CDR3 region: CASSYVQGSGNQPQHF. The CDR3 coding sequence is TGTGCCAGCAGTTACGTACAGGGGAGTGGGAATCAGCCCCAGCATTTT.

The rearrangement uses TRBV7-6 and TRBJ2-1; 9 bases agree with TRBD1. This CDR3 has 13 amino acids. V dropped 1 base and J dropped 8; count of bases not matched to a gene: 0. CDR1 is SGHVS and CDR2 is FNYEAQ in the germline V gene. CDR3 nucleotide sequence: TGTGCCAGCAGCTTAGGGACAGGGGATGAGCAGTTCTTC. Translation gives CASSLGTGDEQFF.

V and J are TRBV28 and TRBJ1-2; the D is unclear. CDR3 length: 12 residues. From germline, CDR1 is MDHEN and CDR2 SYDVKM. The V and J ends lost 8 bases and 6 bases respectively, with 13 bases between them. The CDR3 DNA is TGTGCCAGCGTCGGGTTCGGGGATGGCTACACCTTC. Its protein product is CASVGFGDGYTF.

This clone has only one observation. J is TRBJ2-7 and V is TRBV27, with 9 bases that match TRBD2. Germline assignment: CDR1 MNHEY and CDR2 SMNVEV (reference sequence). This CDR3 region has 15 residues. Losses at the gene ends were 5 bases for V and 3 bases for J; bases not matched to a gene: 8. This CDR3 reads CASSLAAGGFYEQYF. In DNA form, the CDR3 reads TGTGCCAGCAGTCTTGCAGCGGGAGGTTTCTACGAGCAGTACTTC.

The chain links TRBV6-5 to TRBJ1-1; D is ambiguous. V was pared by 10 bases and J by 4 bases, with 10 bases between. There are 11 residues in the CDR3. In germline, CDR1 is MNHEY, CDR2 SVGAGI. The CDR3: CATMEGTEAFF. In DNA, the CDR3 is TGTGCCACCATGGAGGGCACTGAAGCTTTCTTT.

This chain connects TRBV4-1 to TRBJ2-5, with TRBD1 matching over 7 bases. Per the germline V gene, CDR1 is MGHRA and CDR2 is YSYEKL. After removal of 3 bases from V and 2 bases from J, the junction contained 0 bases not matched to a gene. The CDR3 is made up of 13 amino acids. The CDR3 is CASSQGQQETQYF. Written as DNA, the CDR3 is TGCGCCAGCAGCCAGGGACAGCAAGAGACCCAGTACTTC.

The CDR3 DNA reads TGTGCCAGCAAATCCAGGGCGAACACTGAAGCTTTCTTT. Protein sequence: CASKSRANTEAFF. The chain joins TRBV2 to TRBJ1-1; possibly TRBD1 for D (5 bases). This CDR3 is built from 13 residues. In germline, CDR1 is SNHLY, CDR2 FYNNEI. Trimming removed 7 bases at V and 1 base at J, with 10 bases between.

CDR3 amino acids: CASSPGRRKSYEQYF. CDR3 nucleotides: TGTGCCAGCAGCCCCGGAAGGAGGAAGTCCTACGAGCAGTACTTC. The V and J genes are TRBV5-7 and TRBJ2-7; D perhaps matches TRBD2 (5 bases). TRBV5-7 is recorded as an ORF, its role being uncertain. The V end lost 4 bases, the J end lost 1 base, and 15 bases lay between the germline ends. The CDR3 is made up of 15 amino acids.

J is TRBJ1-5 and V is TRBV7-9; D unresolved. CDR3 length equals 15 residues. CDR1 and CDR2 (germline): SEHNR, FQNEAQ (reference sequence). Trimming removed 6 bases from V and 5 bases from J, with 17 bases in between. The CDR3 DNA sequence: TGTGCCAGCAGACATCGGGGTAGCACGGATCAGCCCCAGCATTTT. It translates to CASRHRGSTDQPQHF.

The chain employs TRBV7-3 and TRBJ2-3; TRBD2 matches 7 bases. CDR3 length equals 15 residues. Germline V gene sequence: CDR1 SGHTA, CDR2 FQGTGA. Unmatched junction bases numbered 5, after V lost 3 bases and J lost 2 bases. CDR3 protein: CASSFSGRDTDTQYF. The DNA of the CDR3 is TGTGCCAGCAGCTTCTCAGGGAGGGACACAGATACGCAGTATTTT.

This chain uses TRBV30 with TRBJ1-1, with D tentatively TRBD1 (6 bases). Per the germline V gene, CDR1 is GTSNPN and CDR2 is SVGIG (reference sequence). The CDR3 is 12 amino acids. CDR3 nucleotides: TGTGCGTGCGGACAGTCTCACACTGAAGCTTTCTTT. This codes for CACGQSHTEAFF. Full variable domain (rest looked up from reference TRBV30 and TRBJ1-1): SQTIHQWPATLVQPVGSPLSLECTVEGTSNPNLYWYRQAAGRGLQLLFYSVGIGQISSEVPQNLSASRPQDRQFILSSKKLLLSDSGFYLCACGQSHTEAFFGQGTRLTVV.

In this sample, this clone turned up a few times. J is TRBJ1-6 and V is TRBV5-1; 7 bases agree with TRBD1. Germline V gene data show CDR1 as SGHRS and CDR2 as YFSETQ. The CDR3 runs to 15 residues. The junction had 8 bases not matched to a gene; V was cut back by 1 base and J by 10 bases. CDR3 DNA: TGCGCCAGCAGCTTGATGGGACAGTTGGGCTCACCCCTCCACTTT. Translating gives CASSLMGQLGSPLHF.

This clone showed up just once. J is TRBJ2-1 and V is TRBV29-1, with 7 bases that match TRBD2. The germline CDR1 and CDR2 sequences are SQVTM and ANQGSEA. The CDR3 extends over 14 amino acids. The J segment lost 6 bases and the V segment lost 7 bases, leaving 12 bases of the junction unmatched. In DNA, the CDR3 is TGCAGCGCGGAGGGGAGGGGTCCAGGCAATGAGCAGTTCTTC. Translated, it gives CSAEGRGPGNEQFF.

This chain joins TRBV30 and TRBJ2-3; D might be TRBD2 (5 bases). This CDR3 spans 13 amino acids. Trimming removed 0 bases at V and 3 bases at J, with 7 bases between. Germline CDR1 is GTSNPN and CDR2 is SVGIG (reference sequence). The CDR3: CAWSVRRTDTQYF. The CDR3 DNA is TGTGCCTGGAGTGTAAGGAGGACAGATACGCAGTATTTT.

In regard to this clone: Other DNA sequences in this sample translate to the same CDR3. CDR3 residues: CASSQAPSTDTQYF. In DNA form, the CDR3 reads TGCGCCAGCAGCCAAGCCCCTAGCACAGATACGCAGTATTTT. J is TRBJ2-3 and V is TRBV4-1; D is uncertain. The CDR3 runs to 14 residues. Germline CDR1 is MGHRA and CDR2 is YSYEKL. Trimming removed 1 base from V and 0 bases from J, with 5 bases in between.